The rows below give T cell receptor beta chains drawn from one sample of a study of T cell responses to AZD1222 COVID-19 vaccine. The assay was immunoSEQ multiplex PCR, and TCRdb's table has in-frame clones only and misses some. In the table there are about 150,000 clones, about 91% of which are singletons. Sequences were derived from peripheral blood, sampled on day 0 of AZD1222 vaccination. These receptors were obtained from an adult in good health. CDR3s include the opening cysteine and the closing phenylalanine or tryptophan. D genes are given only for firm matches. Clone size is not always given. Where it is, it says once, few, many or a class for expanded clones.

J: TRBJ2-7
D: TRBD2
size: NA
V: TRBV4-2
DNA: TGTGCCAGCAGCCAAGATAAGGGTAGCGGGAGGGCTTACGAGCAGTACTTC
CDR3: CASSQDKGSGRAYEQYF

J: TRBJ2-1
D: TRBD1
size: many
V: TRBV20-1
DNA: TGCAGTGCTAGTGGCCAGGGCGTCCCACAGGGGGCCGCTGAGCAGTTCTTC
CDR3: CSASGQGVPQGAAEQFF

J: TRBJ2-1
D: TRBD2
size: NA
V: TRBV7-6
DNA: TGTGCCAGCAGCCCGGGACTAGCAGACCCAAATGGGCAGTTCTTC
CDR3: CASSPGLADPNGQFF

J: TRBJ2-2
D: TRBD1
size: NA
V: TRBV7-9
DNA: TGTGCCAGCAGCTTAAAGGGACAGGGTTTCTCCGGGGAGCTGTTTTTT
CDR3: CASSLKGQGFSGELFF

J: TRBJ2-5
D: TRBD2
size: NA
V: TRBV2
DNA: TGTGCCAGCAGTGAGTCAGGACTAGCGGGAGAGACCCAGTACTTC
CDR3: CASSESGLAGETQYF

J: TRBJ1-6
D: NA
size: NA
V: TRBV28
DNA: TGTGCCAGCACCCCCGTAAGGGGGTCGGGGAATTCACCCCTCCACTTT
CDR3: CASTPVRGSGNSPLHF

J: TRBJ2-1
D: NA
size: NA
V: TRBV10-3
DNA: TGTGCCATCAGTGAGGGGGAGAATGAGCAGTTCTTC
CDR3: CAISEGENEQFF

J: TRBJ2-7
D: TRBD1
size: NA
V: TRBV14
DNA: TGTGCCAGCAGCCCCGGGACAGGATCTCTCGAGCAGTACTTC
CDR3: CASSPGTGSLEQYF

J: TRBJ1-1
D: NA
size: NA
V: TRBV2
DNA: TGTGCCAGCACCCGCGGGGGGCCTCACCCTGAAGCTTTCTTT
CDR3: CASTRGGPHPEAFF

J: TRBJ2-7
D: NA
size: NA
V: TRBV27
DNA: TGTGCCAGCAGTCCGGAATCCTACGAGCAGTACTTC
CDR3: CASSPESYEQYF

J: TRBJ1-2
D: NA
size: NA
V: TRBV6-5
DNA: TGTGCCAGCCCAAGGGACGGGGCCCAATCTGGCTACACCTTC
CDR3: CASPRDGAQSGYTF

J: TRBJ2-7
D: TRBD2
size: NA
V: TRBV28
DNA: TGTGCCAGCAGCGGCGGGAGTTGGGACGAGCAGTACTTC
CDR3: CASSGGSWDEQYF

J: TRBJ1-4
D: NA
size: once
V: TRBV14
DNA: TGTGCCAGCAGCCAAGGAGTCGTCAGCCTCAATGAAAAACTGTTTTTT
CDR3: CASSQGVVSLNEKLFF

J: TRBJ2-3
D: TRBD2
size: NA
V: TRBV9
DNA: TGTGCCAGCAGCGCTGGACTAGCGAATAGAGATACGCAGTATTTT
CDR3: CASSAGLANRDTQYF

J: TRBJ2-3
D: NA
size: NA
V: TRBV20-1
DNA: TGCAGTGCCCTTCTGACAGATACGCAGTATTTT
CDR3: CSALLTDTQYF

J: TRBJ2-2
D: TRBD2
size: NA
V: TRBV28
DNA: TGTGCCAGCAGTTTAGCGGGAGGGGGGAACACCGGGGAGCTGTTTTTT
CDR3: CASSLAGGGNTGELFF

J: TRBJ1-4
D: NA
size: few
V: TRBV19
DNA: TGTGCCAGTAAAATGGACAGCGATGAAAAACTGTTTTTT
CDR3: CASKMDSDEKLFF

J: TRBJ1-2
D: NA
size: once
V: TRBV5-1
DNA: TGCGCCAGCAGCTTGGGTTGGGGATCAGCTAACTATGGCTACACCTTC
CDR3: CASSLGWGSANYGYTF

J: TRBJ1-2
D: NA
size: once
V: TRBV9
DNA: TGTGCCAGCAGAAAGGACGGACACTATGGCTACACCTTC
CDR3: CASRKDGHYGYTF

J: TRBJ1-5
D: NA
size: NA
V: TRBV10-3
DNA: TGTGCCACCAAGGGGAGTAATCAGCCCCAGCATTTT
CDR3: CATKGSNQPQHF

J: TRBJ1-5
D: NA
size: NA
V: TRBV5-1
DNA: TGCGCCAGCAGCTTGGCAGGGTCTTATCAGCCCCAGCATTTT
CDR3: CASSLAGSYQPQHF

J: TRBJ1-2
D: NA
size: NA
V: TRBV27
DNA: TGTGCCAGCAGTTACTCCAGTAACTATGGCTACACCTTC
CDR3: CASSYSSNYGYTF

J: TRBJ2-7
D: NA
size: NA
V: TRBV29-1
DNA: TGCAGCGTGGGCTCCGACCCCACTATGACCTTTGGAGAGCAGTACTTC
CDR3: CSVGSDPTMTFGEQYF

J: TRBJ1-1
D: NA
size: many
V: TRBV6-1
DNA: TGTGCCAGCAGTGAAGCCCCGGACGTGAACACTGAAGCTTTCTTT
CDR3: CASSEAPDVNTEAFF

J: TRBJ1-2
D: NA
size: NA
V: TRBV28
DNA: TGTGCCAGCAGTTTATCTTTCCAGGGGAATGGCTACACCTTC
CDR3: CASSLSFQGNGYTF

J: TRBJ1-3
D: NA
size: NA
V: TRBV5-4
DNA: TGTGCCAGCAGCTTAGACCCCTCCGGAAACACCATATATTTT
CDR3: CASSLDPSGNTIYF

J: TRBJ2-1
D: TRBD2
size: NA
V: TRBV27
DNA: TGTGCCAGCAGTTTGGGACTACCCAATGAGCAGTTCTTC
CDR3: CASSLGLPNEQFF

J: TRBJ1-5
D: TRBD1
size: NA
V: TRBV19
DNA: TGTGCCAGTAGCGGACAGGGGGGTAATCAGCCCCAGCATTTT
CDR3: CASSGQGGNQPQHF

J: TRBJ1-2
D: TRBD1
size: NA
V: TRBV30
DNA: TGTGCCTGGAGTCACGGGGGGGGACAGCTCTATGGCTACACCTTC
CDR3: CAWSHGGGQLYGYTF

J: TRBJ2-2
D: NA
size: NA
V: TRBV6-5
DNA: TGTGCCAGCAGACAGACCGGGGAGCTGTTTTTT
CDR3: CASRQTGELFF

J: TRBJ1-2
D: TRBD1
size: NA
V: TRBV27
DNA: TGTGCCAGCAGTCTTACACCCCCGACAGGGGGCCTCTATGGCTACACCTTC
CDR3: CASSLTPPTGGLYGYTF

J: TRBJ2-7
D: NA
size: NA
V: TRBV7-2
DNA: TGTGCCAGCAGCTATAGGACATATTACTCCTACGAGCAGTACTTC
CDR3: CASSYRTYYSYEQYF

J: TRBJ2-7
D: NA
size: NA
V: TRBV2
DNA: TGTGCCAGCAGGGGGCGCGTGTACGAGCAGTACTTC
CDR3: CASRGRVYEQYF

J: TRBJ2-5
D: TRBD1
size: NA
V: TRBV9
DNA: TGTGCCAGCAGCGCCCGACAGGGGAACCAAGAGACCCAGTACTTC
CDR3: CASSARQGNQETQYF

J: TRBJ2-1
D: TRBD2
size: NA
V: TRBV25-1
DNA: TGTGCCAGCAGGAATAGCGGGAGGGCCAATGAGCAGTTCTTC
CDR3: CASRNSGRANEQFF

J: TRBJ2-1
D: NA
size: NA
V: TRBV4-2
DNA: TGTGCCAGCAGCCAAGTTAGCGGCCTCTACAATGAGCAGTTCTTC
CDR3: CASSQVSGLYNEQFF

J: TRBJ1-6
D: TRBD1
size: NA
V: TRBV19
DNA: TGTGCCAGTAGTCTGACAGGGGCAGAAGATTCACCCCTCCACTTT
CDR3: CASSLTGAEDSPLHF

J: TRBJ2-2
D: NA
size: NA
V: TRBV12-3/TRBV12-4
DNA: TGTGCCAGTAGTCAAGCCGGGGAGCTGTTTTTT
CDR3: CASSQAGELFF

J: TRBJ1-5
D: TRBD1
size: NA
V: TRBV6-2/TRBV6-3
DNA: TGTGCCAGCAGTTACTCTTTAAGGGCAGGGGGCATCGGGGATAGCAATCAGCCCCAGCATTTT
CDR3: CASSYSLRAGGIGDSNQPQHF

J: TRBJ2-1
D: NA
size: few
V: TRBV15
DNA: TGTGCCACCAGCAGAGTTGAAGTTTGGGGGAGAGAGCAGTTCTTC
CDR3: CATSRVEVWGREQFF

J: TRBJ2-3
D: TRBD2
size: NA
V: TRBV28
DNA: TGTGCCAGCAGTACTCCAGCGGGGCCGACCTTCACAGATACGCAGTATTTT
CDR3: CASSTPAGPTFTDTQYF

J: TRBJ1-2
D: TRBD1
size: NA
V: TRBV5-6
DNA: TGTGCCAGCAGCTCCCCGACAGGGAAAAGACTCTATGGCTACACCTTC
CDR3: CASSSPTGKRLYGYTF

J: TRBJ1-6
D: NA
size: NA
V: TRBV6-5
DNA: TGTGCCAGCAGTTACTCGCTTCCGGCCTCACCCCTCCACTTT
CDR3: CASSYSLPASPLHF

J: TRBJ1-2
D: TRBD1
size: NA
V: TRBV7-2
DNA: TGTGCCAGCAGCAATTTCAGGGGGGGGCGCGACTATGGCTACACCTTC
CDR3: CASSNFRGGRDYGYTF

J: TRBJ2-1
D: NA
size: NA
V: TRBV5-1
DNA: TGCGCCAGCAGCGTCACGGGATCCTCCTACAATGAGCAGTTCTTC
CDR3: CASSVTGSSYNEQFF

J: TRBJ2-2
D: TRBD2
size: NA
V: TRBV7-2
DNA: TGTGCCAGCAGCTTAGTGATCGTGGCGGGAGAGGGGAACACCGGGGAGCTGTTTTTT
CDR3: CASSLVIVAGEGNTGELFF

J: TRBJ1-5
D: NA
size: NA
V: TRBV30
DNA: TGTGCCTGGAGTGTACAGAGCGGAAGCAATCAGCCCCAGCATTTT
CDR3: CAWSVQSGSNQPQHF

J: TRBJ1-1
D: TRBD1
size: NA
V: TRBV11-3
DNA: TGTGCCAGCAGCAAAGCGGGACAGTTTATCATGAACACTGAAGCTTTCTTT
CDR3: CASSKAGQFIMNTEAFF